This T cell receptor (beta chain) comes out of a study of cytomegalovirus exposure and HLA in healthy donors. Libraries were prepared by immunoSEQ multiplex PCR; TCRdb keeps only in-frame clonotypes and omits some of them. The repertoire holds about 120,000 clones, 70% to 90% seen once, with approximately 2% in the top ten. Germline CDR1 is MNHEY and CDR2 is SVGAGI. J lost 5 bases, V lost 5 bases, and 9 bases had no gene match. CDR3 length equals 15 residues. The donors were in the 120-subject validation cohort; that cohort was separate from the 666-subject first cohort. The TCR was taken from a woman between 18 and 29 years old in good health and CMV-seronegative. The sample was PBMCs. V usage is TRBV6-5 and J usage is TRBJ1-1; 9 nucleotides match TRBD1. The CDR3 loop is CASSHNRGRGTEAFF. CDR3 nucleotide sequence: TGTGCCAGCAGTCACAACAGGGGGCGCGGAACTGAAGCTTTCTTT.